This is a list of T cell receptor beta chains from one sample in a study of spatial heterogeneity in lung cancer. TCRdb re-called the 5' RACE reads through MiXCR, storing one row per CDR3 protein. This table has 43,000 or so distinct CDR3 sequences, nearly 7% appearing once. The source material was PBMCs, sampled at surgery. All receptors come from a female donor with early-stage non-small cell lung cancer. The CDR3 runs from the conserved cysteine through the conserved F or W. Fields, in order: CDR3 length, D gene, V gene, J gene, clone size, CDR3 DNA, CDR3 protein. D genes are given only for firm matches. Not every row has a clone size; where given, it reads once, few, many or a size class.

>14|NA|TRBV5-1|TRBJ2-5|NA
TGCGCCAGCAGCCTTGAGACGGGGAGAGAGACCCAGTACTTC
CASSLETGRETQYF
>12|NA|TRBV4-3|TRBJ2-1|many
TGCGCCAGCAGCCCGGATTCCAATGAGCAGTTCTTC
CASSPDSNEQFF
>14|TRBD1|TRBV12-3/TRBV12-4|TRBJ1-3|NA
TGTGCCAGCAGGGGACAGCTCTATGGAAACACCATATATTTT
CASRGQLYGNTIYF
>14|TRBD2|TRBV2|TRBJ2-5|NA
TGTGCCAGCCGGATCCTTACTAGCGCCGAGACCCAGTACTTC
CASRILTSAETQYF
>16|NA|TRBV28|TRBJ2-1|many
TGTGCCAGCAGTTTCCTCGGCGGGTCCTCCTACAATGAGCAGTTCTTC
CASSFLGGSSYNEQFF
>15|NA|TRBV7-6|TRBJ2-7|NA
TGTGCCAGCAGCACCTTTACAGGGTTGATAGACGAGCAGTACTTC
CASSTFTGLIDEQYF
>15|NA|TRBV7-9|TRBJ2-7|many
TGTGCCAGCAGCTTAGAACGGCTGTCCTACGAGGGGCAGTACTTC
CASSLERLSYEGQYF
>15|NA|TRBV4-1|TRBJ2-7|few
TGCGCCAGCAGCCAAGAAGAACAGGGCTACTACGAGCAGTACTTC
CASSQEEQGYYEQYF
>14|NA|TRBV10-3|TRBJ2-1|few
TGTGCCATCAGTGCCGGGACCCAAGGCGATGAGCAGTTCTTC
CAISAGTQGDEQFF
>12|NA|TRBV29-1|TRBJ1-1|medium-sized
TGCAGCGGGACTCCGGGGGCCACTGAAGCTTTCTTT
CSGTPGATEAFF
>16|NA|TRBV6-6|TRBJ1-5|once
TGTGTTACGGGACAAACAGGCCGGTACGGCAATCAGCCCCAGCATTTT
CVTGQTGRYGNQPQHF
>13|NA|TRBV7-9|TRBJ2-5|NA
TGTGCCAGCAGACAGAACAGGGAAGAGACCCAGTACTTC
CASRQNREETQYF
>13|NA|TRBV2|TRBJ1-6|many
TGTGCCAGCAAAGGGACGGGTAATTCACCCCTCCACTTT
CASKGTGNSPLHF
>15|NA|TRBV7-6|TRBJ2-3|many
TGTGCCAGCAGCCCTAGGTGGCCAAGTGAAGATACGCAGTATTTT
CASSPRWPSEDTQYF
>14|TRBD1|TRBV7-2|TRBJ1-2|many
TGTGCCAGCAGTCCAACAGGGGGGAACTATGGCTACACCTTC
CASSPTGGNYGYTF
>15|TRBD1|TRBV28|TRBJ1-5|few
TGTGCCAGCCTAAAAGACAGGGGTGGGGGTCAGCCCCAGCATTTT
CASLKDRGGGQPQHF
>14|TRBD1|TRBV30|TRBJ1-2|few
TGTGCCTGGAGTGCTACAGGGGGCACCTATGGCTACACCTTC
CAWSATGGTYGYTF
>12|NA|TRBV7-2|TRBJ1-2|many
TGTGCCAGCAGCTTAGAGGGCTATGGCTACACCTTC
CASSLEGYGYTF
>16|TRBD1|TRBV29-1|TRBJ1-3|NA
TGCAGCGTTGCTCAGATCACAGGGGGCTCTGGAAACACCATATATTTT
CSVAQITGGSGNTIYF
>13|NA|TRBV5-8|TRBJ2-5|NA
TGTGCCAGCAGCTTAACAGGGTGGGAGACCCAGTACTTC
CASSLTGWETQYF
>11|NA|TRBV6-5|TRBJ2-5|few
TGTGCCAGCAGTTACTCGGAGACCCAGTACTTC
CASSYSETQYF
>16|TRBD1|TRBV6-2/TRBV6-3|TRBJ2-3|NA
TGTGCCAGCAGTTACTCGGGGGACAGGGCTTCAGATACGCAGTATTTT
CASSYSGDRASDTQYF
>13|NA|TRBV4-3|TRBJ1-1|NA
TGCGCCAGCAGCCATGGACTCCTGAAGGTTACTTTCTTT
CASSHGLLKVTFF
>13|TRBD2|TRBV18|TRBJ2-7|NA
TGTGCCAGCTCACCCGGCGGGGGAGGCGAGCAGTACTTC
CASSPGGGGEQYF
>13|NA|TRBV11-2|TRBJ2-3|many
TGTGCCAGCAGCTTAGGCAGCACAGATACGCAGTATTTT
CASSLGSTDTQYF
>15|NA|TRBV20-1|TRBJ2-3|few
TGCAGTGCTCTAGGGGCTGCTAAATCCACAGATACGCAGTATTTT
CSALGAAKSTDTQYF
>14|NA|TRBV7-2|TRBJ2-1|many
NA
CASSLAGVAGGTFF
>15|NA|TRBV7-2|TRBJ2-1|NA
TGTGCCAGCAGCTCGGACGTCGGGGCTTACAATGAGCAGTTCTTC
CASSSDVGAYNEQFF
>13|NA|TRBV11-3|TRBJ2-3|NA
TGTGCCAGCAGCACCAGAGGGGGAGATACGCAGTATTTT
CASSTRGGDTQYF
>15|TRBD2|TRBV2|TRBJ2-1|NA
TGTGCCAGCAGTGCCGGGAGGGCCACCTACAATGAGCAGTTCTTC
CASSAGRATYNEQFF
>15|TRBD1|TRBV24-1|TRBJ2-1|few
TGTGCCACCAGTGATTCGACGACAGGGGCGAATGAGCAGTTCTTC
CATSDSTTGANEQFF
>13|NA|TRBV6-5|TRBJ1-6|NA
TGTGCCAGCAGTGGTCAACCCCGGGAGGCCCTCCACTTT
CASSGQPREALHF
>12|NA|TRBV29-1|TRBJ2-7|many
TGCAGCGTTGTGAGACCTCCTGGCGAGCAGTACTTC
CSVVRPPGEQYF
>16|NA|TRBV11-2|TRBJ1-5|NA
TGTGCCAGCAGCCCCGGGGCCGGGTATAGCAATCAGCCCCAGCATTTT
CASSPGAGYSNQPQHF
>15|NA|TRBV4-3|TRBJ2-5|many
TGCGCCAGCAGCCAAGAACGTAGTCCTTCGGAGACCCAGTACTTC
CASSQERSPSETQYF
>18|NA|TRBV15|TRBJ1-1|many
TGTGCCACCAGCAGATCCATCGCCGGGACAAAGCAAGTCACTGAAGCTTTCTTT
CATSRSIAGTKQVTEAFF
>15|TRBD1|TRBV18|TRBJ1-1|few
TGTGCCAGCTCACTCCGGACAGGGGGGGGCACTGAAGCTTTCTTT
CASSLRTGGGTEAFF
>22|TRBD2|TRBV12-3/TRBV12-4|TRBJ2-1|few
TGTGCCAGCAGTTTAGCGGCAGGGACAACCTCTAAACTTAGCGGGGGATACAATGAGCAGTTCTTC
CASSLAAGTTSKLSGGYNEQFF
>15|TRBD1|TRBV29-1|TRBJ2-3|many
TGCAGCGTTGAAGGCCGGGACAGGGCGACAGATACGCAGTATTTT
CSVEGRDRATDTQYF
>12|NA|TRBV6-9|TRBJ2-7|few
TGTGCCAGCAGTCAGGACGTTTACGAGCAGTACTTC
CASSQDVYEQYF
>14|NA|TRBV5-4|TRBJ1-2|NA
TGTGCCAGCAGGCGAGGAGGTTGGAACTATGGCTACACCTTC
CASRRGGWNYGYTF
>14|NA|TRBV5-1|TRBJ1-4|NA
TGCGCCAGCACCCCGGCCGAAGGAAGTGAAAAACTGTTTTTT
CASTPAEGSEKLFF
>12|TRBD1|TRBV29-1|TRBJ1-2|NA
TGCAGCGCAAGACAGGGTAACTATGGCTACACCTTC
CSARQGNYGYTF
>15|TRBD1|TRBV5-1|TRBJ2-4|few
TGCGCCAGTCGACAGGGGGGCGAGTCCAAAAACATTCAGTACTTC
CASRQGGESKNIQYF
>17|NA|TRBV4-1|TRBJ1-4|many
TGCGCCAGCAGCCAAGCGGTTTTCACGGACCGTAATGAAAAACTGTTTTTT
CASSQAVFTDRNEKLFF
>12|NA|TRBV2|TRBJ1-4|few
TGTGCCAGCGGGTCAACTAATGAAAAACTGTTTTTT
CASGSTNEKLFF
>13|NA|TRBV25-1|TRBJ2-6|many
TGTGCCAGCGCACCCTCTGGGGCCAACGTCCTGACTTTC
CASAPSGANVLTF
>12|NA|TRBV20-1|TRBJ1-1|NA
TGCAGTGCCCACGAGGGGAACACTGAAGCTTTCTTT
CSAHEGNTEAFF
>14|NA|TRBV20-1|TRBJ1-5|many
TGCAGTGCTAGAGAAAGGGTAGGGAGGCAGCCCCAGCATTTT
CSARERVGRQPQHF
>16|NA|TRBV12-3/TRBV12-4|TRBJ1-1|many
TGTGCCAGCAGTCGAAACCTTCCGGGGGGAGGCACTGAAGCTTTCTTT
CASSRNLPGGGTEAFF
>13|TRBD1|TRBV12-3/TRBV12-4|TRBJ1-1|many
TGTGCCAGCAGTTTTGGGACAGGGGTCCTCCTAAGGTTT
CASSFGTGVLLRF
>14|NA|TRBV28|TRBJ2-6|NA
TGTGCCAGCAGTTTAGCCCCCGGGGCCAACGTCCTGACTTTC
CASSLAPGANVLTF
>13|NA|TRBV3-2|TRBJ2-7|few
TGTGCCAGCAGCCGTTCGGTCGTTTACGAGCAGTACTTC
CASSRSVVYEQYF